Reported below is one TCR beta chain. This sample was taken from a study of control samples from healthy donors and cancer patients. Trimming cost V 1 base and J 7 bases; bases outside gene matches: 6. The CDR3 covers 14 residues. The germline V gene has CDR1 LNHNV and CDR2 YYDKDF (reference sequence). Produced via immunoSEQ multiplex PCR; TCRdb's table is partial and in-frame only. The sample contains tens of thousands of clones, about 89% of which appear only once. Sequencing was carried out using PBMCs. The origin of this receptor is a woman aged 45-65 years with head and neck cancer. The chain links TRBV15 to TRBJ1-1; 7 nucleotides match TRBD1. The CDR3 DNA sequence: TGTGCCACCAGCAGAGCCGACAGGGCGAATGAAGCTTTCTTT. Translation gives CATSRADRANEAFF.